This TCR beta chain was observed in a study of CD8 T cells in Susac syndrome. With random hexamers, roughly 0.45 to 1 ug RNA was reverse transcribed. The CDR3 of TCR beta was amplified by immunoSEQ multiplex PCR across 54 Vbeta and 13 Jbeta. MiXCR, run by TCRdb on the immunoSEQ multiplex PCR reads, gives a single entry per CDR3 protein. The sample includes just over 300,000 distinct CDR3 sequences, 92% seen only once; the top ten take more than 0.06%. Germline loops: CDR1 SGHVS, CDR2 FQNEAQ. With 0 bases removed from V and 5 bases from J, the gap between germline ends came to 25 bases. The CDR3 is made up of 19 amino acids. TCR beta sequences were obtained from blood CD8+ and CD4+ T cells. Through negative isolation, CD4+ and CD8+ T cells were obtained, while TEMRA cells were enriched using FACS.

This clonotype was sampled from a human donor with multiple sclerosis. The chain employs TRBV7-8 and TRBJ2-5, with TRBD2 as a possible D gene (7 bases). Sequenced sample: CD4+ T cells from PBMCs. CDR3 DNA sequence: TGTGCCAGCAGCTTAGCGGCAGGGGCTAGCGGCCCACGGCGGGAGACCCAGTACTTC. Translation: CASSLAAGASGPRRETQYF. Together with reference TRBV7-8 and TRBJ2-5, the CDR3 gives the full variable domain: GAGVSQSPRYKVAKRGQDVALRCDPISGHVSLFWYQQALGQGPEFLTYFQNEAQLDKSGLPSDRFFAERPEGSVSTLKIQRTQQEDSAVYLCASSLAAGASGPRRETQYFGPGTRLLVL.